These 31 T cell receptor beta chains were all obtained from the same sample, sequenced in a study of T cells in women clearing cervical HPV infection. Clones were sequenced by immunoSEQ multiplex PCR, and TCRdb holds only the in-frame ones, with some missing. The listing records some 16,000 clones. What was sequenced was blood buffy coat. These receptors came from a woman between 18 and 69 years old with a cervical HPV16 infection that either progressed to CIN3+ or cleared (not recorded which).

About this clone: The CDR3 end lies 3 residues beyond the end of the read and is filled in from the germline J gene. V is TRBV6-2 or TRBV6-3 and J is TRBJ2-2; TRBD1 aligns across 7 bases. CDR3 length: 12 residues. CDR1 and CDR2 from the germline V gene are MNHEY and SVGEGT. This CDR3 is CASYRGYSPLFF. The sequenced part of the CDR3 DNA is TGTGCCAGTTACAGGGGCTATTCACCG.

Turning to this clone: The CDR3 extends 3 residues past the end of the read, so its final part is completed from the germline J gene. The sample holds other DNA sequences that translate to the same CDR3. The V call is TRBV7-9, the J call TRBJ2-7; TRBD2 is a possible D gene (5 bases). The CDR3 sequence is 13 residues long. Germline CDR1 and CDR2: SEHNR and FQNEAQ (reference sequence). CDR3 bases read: TGTTCTAGCAGCTTAAACCGGGCCTACGAG. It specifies CSSSLNRAYE. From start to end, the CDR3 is CSSSLNRAYEQYF. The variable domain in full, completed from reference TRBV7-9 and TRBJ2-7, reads DTGVSQNPRHKITKRGQNVTFRCDPISEHNRLYWYRQTLGQGPEFLTYFQNEAQLEKSRLLSDRFSAERPKGSFSTLEIQRTEQGDSAMYLCSSSLNRAYEQYFGPGTRLTVT.

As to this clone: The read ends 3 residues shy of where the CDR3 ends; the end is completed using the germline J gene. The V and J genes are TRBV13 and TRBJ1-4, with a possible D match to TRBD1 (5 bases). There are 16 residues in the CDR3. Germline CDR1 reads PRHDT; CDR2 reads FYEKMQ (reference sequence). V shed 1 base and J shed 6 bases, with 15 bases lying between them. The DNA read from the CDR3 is TGTGCCAGCAGCTTAGTACGAGGGACTGGTGATGAAAAA. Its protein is CASSLVRGTGDEK. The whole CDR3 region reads CASSLVRGTGDEKLFF. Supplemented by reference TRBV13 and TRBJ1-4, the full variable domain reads AAGVIQSPRHLIKEKRETATLKCYPIPRHDTVYWYQQGPGQDPQFLISFYEKMQSDKGSIPDRFSAQQFSDYHSELNMSSLELGDSALYFCASSLVRGTGDEKLFFGSGTQLSVL.

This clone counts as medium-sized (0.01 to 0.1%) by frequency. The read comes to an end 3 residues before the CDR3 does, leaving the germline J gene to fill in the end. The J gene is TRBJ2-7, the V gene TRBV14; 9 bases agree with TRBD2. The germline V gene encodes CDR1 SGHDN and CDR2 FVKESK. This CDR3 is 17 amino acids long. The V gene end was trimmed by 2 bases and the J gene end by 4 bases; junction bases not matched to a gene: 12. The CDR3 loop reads CASSQYHPTSGSYEQYF. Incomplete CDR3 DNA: TGTGCCAGCAGCCAATATCACCCGACTAGCGGTAGTTACGAG.

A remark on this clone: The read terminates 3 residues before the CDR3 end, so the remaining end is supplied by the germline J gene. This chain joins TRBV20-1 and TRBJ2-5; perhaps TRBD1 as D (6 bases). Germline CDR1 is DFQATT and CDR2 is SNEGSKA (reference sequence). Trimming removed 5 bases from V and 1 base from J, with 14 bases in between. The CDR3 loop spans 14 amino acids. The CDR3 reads CSASRTARQETQYF. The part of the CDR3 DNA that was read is TGCAGTGCTTCAAGGACAGCCCGCCAAGAGACC.

CDR3: CASSLQGRGQPQYF. CDR3 bases read: TGTGCCAGCAGCTTGCAGGGGAGGGGCCAGCCG. The V and J genes are TRBV11-2 and TRBJ2-3, with a possible D match to TRBD2 (7 bases). Read sequence stops 3 residues before the CDR3 end, and the germline J gene provides the missing end. In germline, CDR1 is SGHAT, CDR2 FQNNGV. The CDR3 runs to 14 residues.

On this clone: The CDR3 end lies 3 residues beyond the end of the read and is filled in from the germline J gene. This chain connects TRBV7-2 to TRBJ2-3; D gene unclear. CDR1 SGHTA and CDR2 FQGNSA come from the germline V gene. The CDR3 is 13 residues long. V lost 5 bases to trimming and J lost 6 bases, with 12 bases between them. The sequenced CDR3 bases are TGTGCCAGCAGCCCACTCTACTCGGATACG. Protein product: CASSPLYSDT. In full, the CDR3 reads CASSPLYSDTQYF.

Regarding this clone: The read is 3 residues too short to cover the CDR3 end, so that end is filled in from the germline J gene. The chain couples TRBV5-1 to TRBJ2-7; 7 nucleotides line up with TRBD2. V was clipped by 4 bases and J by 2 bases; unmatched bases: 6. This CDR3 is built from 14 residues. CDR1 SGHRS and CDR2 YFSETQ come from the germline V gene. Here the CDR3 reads CASSELAWAYEQYF. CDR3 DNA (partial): TGCGCCAGCAGCGAACTAGCGTGGGCCTACGAG.

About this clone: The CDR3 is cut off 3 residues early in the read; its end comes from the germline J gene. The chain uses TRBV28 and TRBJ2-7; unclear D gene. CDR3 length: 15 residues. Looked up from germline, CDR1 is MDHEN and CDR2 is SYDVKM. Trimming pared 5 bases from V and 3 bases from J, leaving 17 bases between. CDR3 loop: CASSESTPGFYEQYF. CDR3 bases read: TGTGCCAGCAGTGAATCCACTCCAGGATTCTACGAG.

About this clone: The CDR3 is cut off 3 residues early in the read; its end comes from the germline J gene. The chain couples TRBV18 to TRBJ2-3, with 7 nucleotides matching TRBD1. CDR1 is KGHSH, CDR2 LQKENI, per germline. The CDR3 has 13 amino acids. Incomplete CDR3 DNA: TGTGCCAGCTCACCGGGACAGCAAGAGACG. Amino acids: CASSPGQQET. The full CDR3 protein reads CASSPGQQETQYF.

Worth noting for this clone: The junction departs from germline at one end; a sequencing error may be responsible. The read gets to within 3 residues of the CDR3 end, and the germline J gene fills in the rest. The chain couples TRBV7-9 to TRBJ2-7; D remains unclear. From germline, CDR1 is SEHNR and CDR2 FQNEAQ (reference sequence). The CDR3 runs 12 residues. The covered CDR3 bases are TGTGCCAGCAGTTTAGAGCGCTACGAG. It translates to CASSLERYE. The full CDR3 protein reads CASSLERYEQYF.

The CDR3 is CASSPDTRQTEAFF. The sequenced part of the CDR3 DNA is TGTGCCAGCTCACCCGATACGCGCCAAACTGAA. The chain couples TRBV18 to TRBJ1-1, with D unresolved. Read coverage stops 3 residues before the CDR3 terminus; the germline J gene supplies the remainder. This CDR3 has 14 residues. Trimming cost V 3 bases and J 5 bases, with 13 bases left between them. Germline loops: CDR1 KGHSH, CDR2 LQKENI. The full variable domain, its missing parts supplied by reference TRBV18 and TRBJ1-1, is NAGVMQNPRHLVRRRGQEARLRCSPMKGHSHVYWYRQLPEEGLKFMVYLQKENIIDESGMPKERFSAEFPKEGPSILRIQQVVRGDSAAYFCASSPDTRQTEAFFGQGTRLTVV.

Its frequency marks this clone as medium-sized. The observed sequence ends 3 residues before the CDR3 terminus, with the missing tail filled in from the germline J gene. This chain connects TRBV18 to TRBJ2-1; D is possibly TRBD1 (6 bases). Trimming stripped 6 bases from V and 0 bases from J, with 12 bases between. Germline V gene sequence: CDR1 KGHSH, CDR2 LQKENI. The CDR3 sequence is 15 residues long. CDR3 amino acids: CASSQRDTSYNEQFF. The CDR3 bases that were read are TGTGCCAGCTCCCAGAGGGACACCTCCTACAATGAG.

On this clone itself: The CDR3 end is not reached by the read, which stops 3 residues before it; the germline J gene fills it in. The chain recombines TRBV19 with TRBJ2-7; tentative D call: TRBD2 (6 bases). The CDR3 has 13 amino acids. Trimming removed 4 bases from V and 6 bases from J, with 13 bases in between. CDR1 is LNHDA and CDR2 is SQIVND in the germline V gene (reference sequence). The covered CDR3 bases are TGTGCCAGTAGTACTCAGACTAGTCTCGAG. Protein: CASSTQTSLE. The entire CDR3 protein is CASSTQTSLEQYF.

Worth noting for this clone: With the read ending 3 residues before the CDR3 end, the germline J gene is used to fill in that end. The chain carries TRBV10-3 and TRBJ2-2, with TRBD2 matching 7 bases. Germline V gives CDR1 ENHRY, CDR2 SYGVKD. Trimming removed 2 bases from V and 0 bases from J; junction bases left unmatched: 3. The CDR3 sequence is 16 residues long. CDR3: CAISEAGVPNTGELFF. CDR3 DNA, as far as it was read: TGTGCCATCAGTGAGGCGGGGGTCCCGAACACCGGGGAG.

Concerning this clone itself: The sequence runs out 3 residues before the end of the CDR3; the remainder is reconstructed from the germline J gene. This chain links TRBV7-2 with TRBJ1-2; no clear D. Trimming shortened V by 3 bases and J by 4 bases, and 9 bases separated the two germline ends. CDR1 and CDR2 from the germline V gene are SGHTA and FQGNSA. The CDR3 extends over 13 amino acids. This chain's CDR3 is CASSFSGPYGYTF. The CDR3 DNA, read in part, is TGTGCCAGCAGCTTTTCTGGGCCCTATGGC.

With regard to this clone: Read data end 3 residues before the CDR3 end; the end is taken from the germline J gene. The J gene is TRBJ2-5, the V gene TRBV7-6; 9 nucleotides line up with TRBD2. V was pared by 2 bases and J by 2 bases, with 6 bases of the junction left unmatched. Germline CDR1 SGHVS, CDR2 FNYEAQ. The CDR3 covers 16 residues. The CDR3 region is CASSLWRGGTQETQYF. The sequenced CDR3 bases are TGTGCCAGCAGCTTATGGCGGGGGGGTACGCAAGAGACC.

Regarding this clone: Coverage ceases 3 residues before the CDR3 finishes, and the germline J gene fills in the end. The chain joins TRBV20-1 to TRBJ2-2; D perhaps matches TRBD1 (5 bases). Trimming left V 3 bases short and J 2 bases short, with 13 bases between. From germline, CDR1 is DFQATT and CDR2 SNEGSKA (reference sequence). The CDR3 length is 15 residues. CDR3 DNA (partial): TGCAGTGCTAGTCGGCAGGGTGTCAACACCGGGGAG. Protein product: CSASRQGVNTGE. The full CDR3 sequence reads CSASRQGVNTGELFF.

The CDR3 region is CASGPPGTSGGTDTQYF. The part of the CDR3 DNA that was read is TGTGCCAGCGGCCCCCCCGGGACTAGCGGGGGAACAGATACG. This sequence joins TRBV28 and TRBJ2-3; TRBD2 matches at 14 bases. The read ends 3 residues shy of where the CDR3 ends; the end is completed using the germline J gene. The CDR3 is 17 residues long. The ends lost 8 bases at V and 3 bases at J; junction bases unmatched: 10. Germline CDR1 is MDHEN and CDR2 is SYDVKM.

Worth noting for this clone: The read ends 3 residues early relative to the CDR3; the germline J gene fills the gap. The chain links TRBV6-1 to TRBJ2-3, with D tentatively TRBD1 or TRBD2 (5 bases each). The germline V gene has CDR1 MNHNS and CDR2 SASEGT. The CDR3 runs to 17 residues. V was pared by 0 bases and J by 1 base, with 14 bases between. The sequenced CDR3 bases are TGTGCCAGCAGTGAAGCAGGGCAGGGAGTTGGCACAGATACG. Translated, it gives CASSEAGQGVGTDT. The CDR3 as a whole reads CASSEAGQGVGTDTQYF.

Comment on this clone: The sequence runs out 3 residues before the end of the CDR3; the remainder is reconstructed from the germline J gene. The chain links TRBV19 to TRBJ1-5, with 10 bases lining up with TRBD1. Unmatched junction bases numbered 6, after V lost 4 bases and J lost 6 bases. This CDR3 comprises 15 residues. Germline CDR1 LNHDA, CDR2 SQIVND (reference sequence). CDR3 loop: CASSTLDRGGQPQHF. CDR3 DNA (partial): TGTGCCAGTAGTACCCTGGACAGGGGGGGTCAGCCC.

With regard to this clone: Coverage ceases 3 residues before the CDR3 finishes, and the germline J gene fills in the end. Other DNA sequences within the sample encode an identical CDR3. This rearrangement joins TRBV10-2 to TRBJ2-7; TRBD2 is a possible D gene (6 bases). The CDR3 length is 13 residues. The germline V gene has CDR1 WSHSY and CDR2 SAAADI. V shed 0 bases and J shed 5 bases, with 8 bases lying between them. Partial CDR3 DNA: TGCGCCAGCAGTGAGTCCCCGGGGGACGAG. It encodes CASSESPGDE. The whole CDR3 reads CASSESPGDEQYF.

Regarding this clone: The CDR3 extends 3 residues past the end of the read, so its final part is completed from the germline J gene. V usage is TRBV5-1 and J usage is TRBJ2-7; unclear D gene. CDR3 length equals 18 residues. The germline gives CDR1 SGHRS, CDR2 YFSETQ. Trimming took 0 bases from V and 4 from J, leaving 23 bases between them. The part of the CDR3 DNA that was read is TGCGCCAGCAGCTTGGGCCCGTTTTCGGGTGGAATTGGGTACGAG. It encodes CASSLGPFSGGIGYE. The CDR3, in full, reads CASSLGPFSGGIGYEQYF.

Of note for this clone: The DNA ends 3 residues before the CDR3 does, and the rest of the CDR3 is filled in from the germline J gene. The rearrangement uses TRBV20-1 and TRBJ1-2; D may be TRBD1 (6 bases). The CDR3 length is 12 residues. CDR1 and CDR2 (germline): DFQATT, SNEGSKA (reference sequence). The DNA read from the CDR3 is TGCAGTGCCATTACAGGGAAGGGGGGC. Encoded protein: CSAITGKGG. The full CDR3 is CSAITGKGGYTF.

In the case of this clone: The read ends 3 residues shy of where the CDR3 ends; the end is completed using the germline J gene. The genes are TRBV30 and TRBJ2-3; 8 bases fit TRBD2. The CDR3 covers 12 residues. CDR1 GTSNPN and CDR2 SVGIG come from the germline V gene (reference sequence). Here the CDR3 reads CAWSVKRETQYF. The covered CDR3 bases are TGTGCCTGGAGTGTAAAGCGGGAGACG.

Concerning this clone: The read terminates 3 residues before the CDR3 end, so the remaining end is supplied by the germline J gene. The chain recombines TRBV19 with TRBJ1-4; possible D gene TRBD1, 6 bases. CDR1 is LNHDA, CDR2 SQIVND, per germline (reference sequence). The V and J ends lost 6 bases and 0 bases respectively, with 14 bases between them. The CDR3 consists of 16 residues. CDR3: CASRRQEAATNEKLFF. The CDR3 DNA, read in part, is TGTGCCAGTAGACGACAGGAAGCGGCAACTAATGAAAAA.

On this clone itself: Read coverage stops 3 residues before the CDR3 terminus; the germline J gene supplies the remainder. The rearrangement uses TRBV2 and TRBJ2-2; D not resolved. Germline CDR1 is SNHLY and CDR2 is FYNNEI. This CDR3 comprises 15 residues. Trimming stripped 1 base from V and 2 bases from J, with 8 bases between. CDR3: CASSEGLLNTGELFF. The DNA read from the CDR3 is TGTGCCAGCAGTGAAGGTCTTCTTAACACCGGGGAG.

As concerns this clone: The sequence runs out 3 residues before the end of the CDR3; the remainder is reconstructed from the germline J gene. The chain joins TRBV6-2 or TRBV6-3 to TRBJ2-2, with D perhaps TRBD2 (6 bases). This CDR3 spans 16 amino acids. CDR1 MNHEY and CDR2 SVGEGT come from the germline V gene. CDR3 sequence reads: CASSYAGTSYANVLFF. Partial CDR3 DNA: TGTGCCAGCAGTTACGCAGGGACTTCTTACGCCAACGTG.

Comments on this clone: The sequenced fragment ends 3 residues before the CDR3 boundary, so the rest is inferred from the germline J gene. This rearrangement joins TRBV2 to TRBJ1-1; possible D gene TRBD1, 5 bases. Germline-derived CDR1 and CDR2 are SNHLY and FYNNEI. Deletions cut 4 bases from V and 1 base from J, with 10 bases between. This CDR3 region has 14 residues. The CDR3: CASSAGLKNTEAFF. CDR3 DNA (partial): TGTGCCAGCAGTGCGGGACTCAAGAACACTGAA.

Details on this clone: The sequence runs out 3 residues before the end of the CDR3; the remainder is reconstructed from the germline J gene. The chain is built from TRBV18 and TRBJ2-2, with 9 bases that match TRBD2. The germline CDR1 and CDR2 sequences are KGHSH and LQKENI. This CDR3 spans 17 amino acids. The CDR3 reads CASSPGLASSGANVLFF. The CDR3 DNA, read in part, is TGTGCCAGCTCACCCGGACTAGCGAGCTCTGGGGCCAACGTG.

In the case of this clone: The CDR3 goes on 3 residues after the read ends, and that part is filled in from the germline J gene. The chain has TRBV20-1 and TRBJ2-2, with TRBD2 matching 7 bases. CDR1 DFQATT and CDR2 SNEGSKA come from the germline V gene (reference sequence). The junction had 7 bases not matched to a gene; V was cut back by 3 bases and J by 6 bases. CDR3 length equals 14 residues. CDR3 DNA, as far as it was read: TGCAGTGCTAGGGTGGGGGGGACCGCCGGGGAG. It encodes CSARVGGTAGE. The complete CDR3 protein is CSARVGGTAGELFF.